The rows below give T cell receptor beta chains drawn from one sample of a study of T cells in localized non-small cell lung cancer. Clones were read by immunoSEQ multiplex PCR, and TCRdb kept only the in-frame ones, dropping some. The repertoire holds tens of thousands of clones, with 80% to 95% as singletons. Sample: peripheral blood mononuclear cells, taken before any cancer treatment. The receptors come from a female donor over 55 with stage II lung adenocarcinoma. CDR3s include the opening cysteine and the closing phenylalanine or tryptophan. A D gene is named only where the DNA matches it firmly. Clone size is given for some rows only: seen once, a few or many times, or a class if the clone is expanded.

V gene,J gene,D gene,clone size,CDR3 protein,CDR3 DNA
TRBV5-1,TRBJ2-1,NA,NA,CASSSSLASYNEQFF,TGCGCCAGCAGCTCCAGCCTGGCGTCCTACAATGAGCAGTTCTTC
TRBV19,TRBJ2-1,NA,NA,CASSIAPSSYNEQFF,TGTGCCAGTAGTATAGCGCCAAGCTCCTACAATGAGCAGTTCTTC
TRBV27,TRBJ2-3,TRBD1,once,CASRRQGANTDTQYF,TGTGCCAGCCGCCGGCAGGGGGCGAACACAGATACGCAGTATTTT
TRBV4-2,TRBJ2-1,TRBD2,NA,CASSQGAGTSSNEQFF,TGTGCCAGCAGCCAAGGCGCCGGGACTAGCTCCAATGAGCAGTTCTTC
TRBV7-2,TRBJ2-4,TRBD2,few,CASSLAGGQKNIQYF,TGTGCCAGCAGCTTAGCGGGAGGGCAAAAAAACATTCAGTACTTC
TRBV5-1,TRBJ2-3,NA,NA,CASSLELGNTQYF,TGCGCCAGCAGCTTGGAGTTGGGTAATACGCAGTATTTT
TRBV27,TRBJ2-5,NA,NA,CASRPGHSVRGQETQYF,TGTGCCAGCAGGCCTGGGCATAGCGTTCGCGGTCAAGAGACCCAGTACTTC
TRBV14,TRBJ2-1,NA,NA,CASSPIRRLRLHEQFF,TGTGCCAGCAGCCCGATACGACGTCTAAGGCTCCATGAGCAGTTCTTC
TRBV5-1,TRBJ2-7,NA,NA,CASTTAMNRREEQYF,TGCGCCAGCACGACCGCGATGAATCGACGTGAGGAGCAGTACTTC
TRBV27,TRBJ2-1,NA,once,CASSLAGLYNEQFF,TGTGCCAGCAGTTTGGCAGGGCTTTACAATGAGCAGTTCTTC
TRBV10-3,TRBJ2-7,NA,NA,CAISDNLQGGFSYEQYF,TGTGCCATCAGTGATAATCTTCAGGGTGGATTCTCCTACGAGCAGTACTTC
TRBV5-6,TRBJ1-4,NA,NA,CASSFRGATNEKLFF,TGTGCCAGCAGCTTTCGTGGCGCAACTAATGAAAAACTGTTTTTT
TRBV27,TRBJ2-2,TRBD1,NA,CASSFFALYGQGLRDTGELFF,TGTGCCAGCAGTTTCTTTGCCCTCTATGGACAGGGGTTACGCGACACCGGGGAGCTGTTTTTT
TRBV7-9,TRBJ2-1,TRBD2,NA,CASSFVAGLYNEQFF,TGTGCCAGCAGCTTTGTAGCGGGCCTCTACAATGAGCAGTTCTTC
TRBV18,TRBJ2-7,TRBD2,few,CASSPRESHEQYF,TGTGCCAGCTCACCGCGGGAGAGCCACGAGCAGTACTTC
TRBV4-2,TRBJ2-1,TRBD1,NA,CASSPRTGSVEQFF,TGTGCCAGCAGCCCCCGGACAGGGTCGGTCGAGCAGTTCTTC
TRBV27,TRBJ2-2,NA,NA,CASSLSGNTGELFF,TGTGCCAGCAGTTTGAGTGGTAACACCGGGGAGCTGTTTTTT
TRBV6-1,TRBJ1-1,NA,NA,CASSELGRGGKAFF,TGTGCCAGCAGTGAACTTGGTAGAGGGGGAAAAGCTTTCTTT
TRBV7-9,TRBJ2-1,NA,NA,CASSLRQGGRYNEQFF,TGTGCCAGCAGCTTAAGACAGGGAGGAAGGTACAATGAGCAGTTCTTC
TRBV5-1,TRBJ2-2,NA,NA,CASSLLPQGGGANTGELFF,TGCGCCAGCAGCCTATTACCCCAGGGAGGGGGTGCGAACACCGGGGAGCTGTTTTTT
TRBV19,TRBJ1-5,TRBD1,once,CASSLQGAGNQPQHF,TGTGCCAGTAGTCTCCAGGGGGCCGGCAATCAGCCCCAGCATTTT
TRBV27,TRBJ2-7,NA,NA,CASSNNRGANLYEQYF,TGTGCCAGCAGTAACAACCGGGGCGCTAACCTCTACGAGCAGTACTTC
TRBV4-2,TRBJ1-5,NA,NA,CASSHGRGNQPQHF,TGTGCCAGCAGCCATGGCCGGGGGAATCAGCCCCAGCATTTT
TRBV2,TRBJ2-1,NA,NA,CASSPRGRGEQFF,TGTGCCAGCAGCCCCCGGGGGCGGGGTGAGCAGTTCTTC
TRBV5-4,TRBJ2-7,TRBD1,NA,CASSMDRGFSWEYF,TGTGCCAGCAGCATGGACAGGGGCTTCTCCTGGGAGTACTTC
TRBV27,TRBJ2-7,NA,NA,CASSVTDVTYEQYF,TGTGCCAGCAGCGTAACAGACGTTACCTACGAGCAGTACTTC
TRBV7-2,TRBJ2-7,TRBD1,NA,CASSNRTGGKGEQYF,TGTGCCAGCAGCAATCGGACAGGGGGAAAGGGCGAGCAGTACTTC
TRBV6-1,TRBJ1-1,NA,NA,CASSENGLMNTEAFF,TGTGCCAGCAGTGAAAACGGACTGATGAACACTGAAGCTTTCTTT
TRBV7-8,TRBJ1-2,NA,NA,CASSLGVSSAGYTF,TGTGCCAGCAGCTTGGGGGTTTCCTCCGCTGGCTACACCTTC
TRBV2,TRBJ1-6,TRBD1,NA,CASSPQGGATNSPLHF,TGTGCCAGCAGTCCGCAGGGGGGGGCTACTAATTCACCCCTCCACTTT
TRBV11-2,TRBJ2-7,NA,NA,CASSLAEGGPYEQYF,TGTGCCAGCAGCTTAGCGGAGGGGGGTCCCTACGAGCAGTACTTC
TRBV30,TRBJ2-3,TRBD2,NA,CAWRWAGGRPTQYF,TGTGCCTGGAGGTGGGCGGGGGGACGACCTACGCAGTATTTT
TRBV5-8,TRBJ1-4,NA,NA,CASSGGTAGEKLFF,TGTGCCAGCAGCGGAGGGACGGCGGGTGAAAAACTGTTTTTT
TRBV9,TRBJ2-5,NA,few,CASSVDQVVETQYF,TGTGCCAGCAGCGTAGATCAGGTCGTGGAGACCCAGTACTTC
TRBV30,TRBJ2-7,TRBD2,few,CAWTRTSGGSYEQYF,TGTGCCTGGACAAGGACTAGCGGGGGGTCCTACGAGCAGTACTTC
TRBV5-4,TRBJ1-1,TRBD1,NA,CASSLDPLTGGKTEAFF,TGTGCCAGCAGCCTAGACCCGTTGACAGGGGGCAAAACTGAAGCTTTCTTT
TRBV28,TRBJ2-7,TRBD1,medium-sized,CASSPDRVSYEQYF,TGTGCCAGCAGTCCGGACAGGGTCTCCTACGAGCAGTACTTC
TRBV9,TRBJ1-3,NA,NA,CASSTELGQSGNTIYF,TGTGCCAGCAGCACGGAACTGGGACAAAGTGGAAACACCATATATTTT
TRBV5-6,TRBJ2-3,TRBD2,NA,CASSSHPGGGWVGDTQYF,TGTGCCAGCAGCTCCCATCCCGGGGGGGGATGGGTAGGAGATACGCAGTATTTT
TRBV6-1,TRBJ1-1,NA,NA,CASSTGLNTEAFF,TGTGCCAGCAGTACGGGTTTAAACACTGAAGCTTTCTTT